These 20 T cell receptor beta chains originate from one sample sequenced in a study of blood T cells in healthy people across ages. Primed by a sample-barcoded 5' primer and a J-beta primer mix, a second PCR proceeded for about 6 to 11 cycles. One entry per CDR3 protein, called by TCRdb with MiXCR from the 5' RACE reads. The sample yields approximately 1.5 million distinct CDR3 sequences, roughly 32% seen once. The source material was blood. Source of these receptors: a woman aged 25-40 years in good health.

The chain is built from TRBV7-3 and TRBJ1-1; D possibly corresponds to TRBD1 (5 bases). V lost 3 bases to trimming and J lost 3 bases, with 17 bases between them. CDR1 and CDR2 (germline): SGHTA, FQGTGA. The CDR3 length is 16 residues. The CDR3 sequence: CASSFGGKGGHTEAFF. The CDR3 bases are TGTGCCAGCAGCTTTGGGGGAAAAGGAGGGCACACTGAAGCTTTCTTT.

The chain has TRBV5-1 and TRBJ2-7, with TRBD2 identical over 9 bases. Germline values: CDR1 SGHRS, CDR2 YFSETQ. After removal of 4 bases from V and 4 bases from J, the junction contained 6 bases not matched to a gene. The CDR3 spans 14 residues. Here the CDR3 reads CASSPGTSIYEQYF. CDR3 DNA sequence: TGCGCCAGCAGCCCAGGGACTAGCATTTACGAGCAGTACTTC.

This clonotype has more than one count but fewer than ten. The chain combines TRBV9 with TRBJ2-1; D may be TRBD1 (5 bases). Trimming pared 0 bases from V and 1 base from J, leaving 8 bases between. Germline V gene data show CDR1 as SGDLS and CDR2 as YYNGEE. The CDR3 extends over 15 amino acids. The CDR3 protein is CASSVAGISYNEQFF. Written as DNA, the CDR3 is TGTGCCAGCAGCGTAGCAGGGATTTCCTACAATGAGCAGTTCTTC.

This clonotype was seen a single time. This chain connects TRBV11-2 to TRBJ1-1, with 9 bases lining up with TRBD1. The germline V gene encodes CDR1 SGHAT and CDR2 FQNNGV. CDR3 size: 16 residues. The J segment lost 7 bases and the V segment lost 4 bases, leaving 13 bases of the junction unmatched. The DNA for the CDR3 is TGTGCCAGCAGCTCAGGGAGGGGACAGGGTTATAGTGAAGCTTTCTTT. Translating gives CASSSGRGQGYSEAFF.

The chain combines TRBV15 with TRBJ2-5; no clear D gene. Near its end, the DNA agrees better with TRBJ2-7, so the J call may be wrong. The CDR3 is 14 amino acids. Germline V CDR1 and CDR2: LNHNV, YYDKDF (reference sequence). CDR3 nucleotide sequence: TGTGCCACCAGCAGTAGGGCCTCCTCCTACGAGCAGTACTTC. Translating gives CATSSRASSYEQYF.

This sequence joins TRBV12-3 or TRBV12-4 and TRBJ2-3; D unclear. Trimming left V 2 bases short and J 15 bases short, with 15 bases between. The CDR3 is made up of 12 amino acids. Here the CDR3 reads CASSLLADVEYF. The CDR3 nucleotides are TGTGCCAGCAGTTTACTGGCAGATGTGGAATATTTT.

This clonotype came up a few times. CDR3: CSAREGTAIITEAFF. As DNA, the CDR3 is TGCAGTGCTAGAGAGGGGACAGCCATAATCACTGAAGCTTTCTTT. This chain uses TRBV20-1 with TRBJ1-1; 7 positions match TRBD1. V shed 0 bases, J shed 4 bases, and the junction held 8 bases outside the gene matches. This CDR3 has 15 amino acids. Looked up from germline, CDR1 is DFQATT and CDR2 is SNEGSKA (reference sequence).

On this clonotype itself: A read error may explain this, as a much larger clone is one base away. DNA of the CDR3: TGTGCCAGCAGCTCCAACCGGGACCCTATGGAGACCCAGTACTTC. Translation gives CASSSNRDPMETQYF. This chain joins TRBV12-3 or TRBV12-4 and TRBJ2-7, with D perhaps assigned TRBD1 or TRBD2 (5 bases each). The DNA end is a closer match to TRBJ2-5, so the J assignment may be wrong. The CDR3 is made up of 15 amino acids.

This clonotype was counted only a few times. The V call is TRBV15, the J call TRBJ1-1; 8 nucleotides align to TRBD1. V lost 5 bases and J lost 1; bases outside the gene matches: 9. Germline V CDR1 and CDR2: LNHNV, YYDKDF (reference sequence). The CDR3 is 16 residues long. The CDR3 region has the DNA TGTGCCACCAGCTGCGAGGACAGGGTAGAGAACACTGAAGCTTTCTTT. Protein: CATSCEDRVENTEAFF.

This clonotype was counted only a few times. This chain links TRBV6-1 with TRBJ1-2; 12 bases line up with TRBD1. Trimming at V came to 7 bases and at J to 7 bases, leaving 7 bases not matched to a gene. The CDR3 is 14 residues long. Germline CDR1 is MNHNS and CDR2 is SASEGT. The CDR3 is CASNPGQGAFGYTF. The CDR3 nucleotides are TGTGCCAGCAATCCGGGACAGGGGGCGTTTGGCTACACCTTC.

This clonotype came up a few times. The CDR3 here is CAISESTGNQPQHF. The CDR3, as DNA: TGTGCCATCAGTGAGTCCACAGGGAATCAGCCCCAGCATTTT. V gene TRBV10-3 combines with J gene TRBJ1-5; TRBD1 is a possible D gene (6 bases). Germline assignment: CDR1 ENHRY and CDR2 SYGVKD. V was pared by 0 bases and J by 4 bases, with 7 bases between. This CDR3 is built from 14 residues.

The V gene is TRBV20-1, the J gene TRBJ2-5; tentatively, D is TRBD1 or TRBD2 (7 bases each). Trimming left V 0 bases short and J 3 bases short, with 17 bases between. The CDR3 is made up of 16 amino acids. CDR1 is DFQATT and CDR2 is SNEGSKA in the germline V gene (reference sequence). Here the CDR3 reads CSARDPGGGGEETQYF. The DNA for the CDR3 is TGCAGTGCTAGAGATCCAGGGGGGGGCGGGGAAGAGACCCAGTACTTC.

V and J are TRBV30 and TRBJ1-2; TRBD1 matches 7 bases. The germline CDR1 and CDR2 sequences are GTSNPN and SVGIG (reference sequence). This CDR3 contains 14 residues. V shed 4 bases, J shed 2 bases, and the junction held 7 bases outside the gene matches. CDR3 residues: CAWTIGGANYGYTF. Written as DNA, the CDR3 is TGTGCCTGGACCATAGGGGGCGCGAACTATGGCTACACCTTC.

In its sample, this clonotype was seen a few times. The CDR3, as DNA: TGTGCCAGCAGCGAGGGGACTTCTCCGGCTGAGCAGTTCTTC. It specifies CASSEGTSPAEQFF. The J gene is TRBJ2-1, the V gene TRBV9; D perhaps matches TRBD2 (6 bases). Between the trimmed V and J ends, which lost 3 bases and 9 bases, there was a span of 16 bases. Germline V lookup: CDR1 SGDLS, CDR2 YYNGEE. The CDR3 sequence is 14 residues long. Full variable domain (remainder filled in from reference TRBV9 and TRBJ2-1): DSGVTQTPKHLITATGQRVTLRCSPRSGDLSVYWYQQSLDQGLQFLIQYYNGEERAKGNILERFSAQQFPDLHSELNLSSLELGDSALYFCASSEGTSPAEQFFGPGTRLTVL.

In the case of this clonotype: Just one base apart from a much larger clone, this may be a read error. The gene calls are TRBV5-5 and TRBJ2-2; possible D gene TRBD2, 5 bases. Looked up from germline, CDR1 is SGHKS and CDR2 is YYEKEE (reference sequence). The CDR3 runs 13 residues. The CDR3 protein is CVSSLEEIGELFF. As DNA, the CDR3 is TGTGTCAGCAGCTTGGAGGAGATCGGGGAGCTGTTTTTT.

This clonotype occurred a few times. The V gene is TRBV9, the J gene TRBJ2-5; 7 bases are a match to TRBD2. The J call may be wrong; the DNA end is better matched by TRBJ2-7. CDR1 SGDLS and CDR2 YYNGEE come from the germline V gene. The CDR3 is 15 amino acids. DNA for the CDR3: TGTGCCAGCGGCCTCCTAGCGGACAACGCCTACGAGCAGTACTTC. Protein sequence: CASGLLADNAYEQYF.

The rearrangement uses TRBV5-1 and TRBJ1-1; D gene ambiguous. Germline V gives CDR1 SGHRS, CDR2 YFSETQ. The CDR3 is 15 residues long. V was cut by 2 bases and J by 4 bases, with 15 bases left in between. CDR3 sequence: CASSFSGPGSTEAFF. CDR3 in DNA: TGCGCCAGCAGCTTTTCGGGTCCCGGGTCCACTGAAGCTTTCTTT.

The J gene is TRBJ1-2, the V gene TRBV2; TRBD1 matches at 8 bases. CDR3 size: 14 residues. Looked up from germline, CDR1 is SNHLY and CDR2 is FYNNEI. V dropped 5 bases and J dropped 8; count of bases not matched to a gene: 10. CDR3 bases: TGTGCCAGCAGTCGGACAGGGAGGGACAGCGGCTACACCTTC. Translating gives CASSRTGRDSGYTF.

V and J are TRBV12-3 or TRBV12-4 and TRBJ1-1; D remains ambiguous. This CDR3 spans 12 amino acids. Trimming left V 7 bases short and J 11 bases short, with 17 bases between. The CDR3 loop is CASTLRGLNAFF. The DNA of the CDR3 is TGTGCCAGCACCCTTCGGGGATTAAATGCTTTCTTT.

Points on this clonotype: A read error may produce the germline difference seen at one junction end. The chain couples TRBV14 to TRBJ1-1, with 8 nucleotides matching TRBD1. Germline CDR1 SGHDN, CDR2 FVKESK. There are 13 residues in the CDR3. This CDR3 reads CASSRTGNTKAFF. The CDR3 coding sequence is TGTGCCAGCAGTCGGACAGGGAACACTAAAGCTTTCTTT.